Reported below is one T cell receptor (beta chain). This sample was included in a study of blood T cell repertoires in COVID-19. Study summary: Some COVID-19 samples were acute and others convalescent; all came from the United States, Italy and Spain. The cDNA or gDNA used as material had been derived from T cells, B-cell-depleted T cells, or PBMCs.

CDR1 is SGHRS, CDR2 YFSETQ, per germline. V gave up 0 bases and J gave up 6 bases; unmatched junction bases: 14. The CDR3 is made up of 19 amino acids. Authors' data handling: Nucleated cell counts were estimated from reference gene primer amplification. The method was immunoSEQ multiplex PCR; TCRdb's version includes in-frame clones alone and lacks a portion of them. From that table come the V and J calls and clone size; the DNA was used to work out D and trimming. The sample consists of about 26,000 clones, roughly 88% of them appearing once. This TCR came from a human donor in a cohort sampled during active COVID-19. The sample taken for sequencing was peripheral blood. This chain connects TRBV5-1 to TRBJ2-1; the match to TRBD2 covers 11 bases. The DNA of the CDR3 is TGCGCCAGCAGCTTGGGGGGTGCCCGACTAGCGGGGATTTCCAATGAGCAGTTCTTC. Its protein product is CASSLGGARLAGISNEQFF. The variable domain in full, with the rest retrieved from reference TRBV5-1 and TRBJ2-1, is KAGVTQTPRYLIKTRGQQVTLSCSPISGHRSVSWYQQTPGQGLQFLFEYFSETQRNKGNFPGRFSGRQFSNSRSEMNVSTLELGDSALYLCASSLGGARLAGISNEQFFGPGTRLTVL.